The 9 T cell receptor beta chains in this list originate from one sample, sequenced in a study of T cell responses to AZD1222 COVID-19 vaccine. Some clones are missing from TCRdb's copy, which holds only in-frame ones; the method was immunoSEQ multiplex PCR. The repertoire holds about 130,000 clones, with over 85% as singletons. The sequenced sample was peripheral blood, obtained on day 0 of AZD1222 vaccination. The receptor source for this set is an adult in good health.

This chain links TRBV19 with TRBJ1-5; D gene uncertain. CDR1 and CDR2 from the germline V gene are LNHDA and SQIVND (reference sequence). CDR3 length: 13 residues. Trimming removed 10 bases at V and 4 bases at J, with 14 bases between. CDR3 DNA: TGTGCCACCTCGATTGGAGTGAATCAGCCCCAGCATTTT. Translating it yields CATSIGVNQPQHF.

The chain joins TRBV14 to TRBJ2-1; TRBD2 matches 7 bases. The CDR3 sequence is 15 residues long. Germline CDR1 and CDR2: SGHDN and FVKESK. Trimming at V came to 1 base and at J to 12 bases, leaving 12 bases not matched to a gene. CDR3 protein: CASSQGAWGGPGQFF. The CDR3 DNA follows: TGTGCCAGCAGCCAAGGCGCGTGGGGAGGGCCGGGGCAGTTCTTC. The full variable domain, in which reference TRBV14 and TRBJ2-1 provide the parts outside the CDR3, is EAGVTQFPSHSVIEKGQTVTLRCDPISGHDNLYWYRRVMGKEIKFLLHFVKESKQDESGMPNNRFLAERTGGTYSTLKVQPAELEDSGVYFCASSQGAWGGPGQFFGPGTRLTVL.

This clone is a singleton in its sample. The rearrangement uses TRBV6-2 or TRBV6-3 and TRBJ2-1, with unresolved D. This CDR3 is built from 13 residues. The germline V and J ends were trimmed by 4 bases and 0 bases, with 4 bases remaining between them. Germline CDR1 MNHEY, CDR2 SVGEGT. For the CDR3, the DNA is TGTGCCAGCAGTTCGAGCTCCTACAATGAGCAGTTCTTC. It encodes CASSSSSYNEQFF.

The chain employs TRBV5-6 and TRBJ2-7; D gene unclear. Looked up from germline, CDR1 is SGHDT and CDR2 is YYEEEE. V lost 4 bases and J lost 2, with 16 bases in between. The CDR3 length is 15 residues. CDR3 in amino acids: CASSLKTRTTYEQYF. The CDR3 DNA reads as TGTGCCAGCAGCCTGAAGACAAGGACCACCTACGAGCAGTACTTC.

This sequence joins TRBV5-4 and TRBJ1-1; D perhaps matches TRBD1 (6 bases). The V gene's germline CDR1 is SGHNT and CDR2 YYREEE (reference sequence). Trimming left V 0 bases short and J 0 bases short, with 15 bases between. CDR3 length equals 17 residues. The CDR3 DNA sequence: TGTGCCAGCAGCTTGGATCCCCCAGGGGCCTTGAACACTGAAGCTTTCTTT. Its protein is CASSLDPPGALNTEAFF. Supplemented by reference TRBV5-4 and TRBJ1-1, the full variable domain reads ETGVTQSPTHLIKTRGQQVTLRCSSQSGHNTVSWYQQALGQGPQFIFQYYREEENGRGNFPPRFSGLQFPNYSSELNVNALELDDSALYLCASSLDPPGALNTEAFFGQGTRLTVV.

The V gene is TRBV5-1, the J gene TRBJ1-5; D perhaps matches TRBD1 (5 bases). This CDR3 is 15 amino acids long. V lost 0 bases, J lost 5 bases, and 12 bases lay in between. Germline values: CDR1 SGHRS, CDR2 YFSETQ. This CDR3 is CASSLAGDRDQPQHF. DNA for the CDR3: TGCGCCAGCAGCTTGGCGGGGGATCGCGATCAGCCCCAGCATTTT.

This sequence joins TRBV6-6 and TRBJ2-7; perhaps TRBD1 as D (5 bases). Trimming took 0 bases from V and 3 from J, leaving 15 bases between them. Looked up from germline, CDR1 is MNHNY and CDR2 is SVGAGI (reference sequence). The CDR3 sequence is 16 residues long. CDR3 coding DNA: TGTGCCAGCAGTTACTCCTTGGACAAGGCGCACTACGAGCAGTACTTC. Translation: CASSYSLDKAHYEQYF.

This clone was detected only once. The chain links TRBV5-1 to TRBJ1-1; no clear D gene. The CDR3 extends over 11 amino acids. Per the germline V gene, CDR1 is SGHRS and CDR2 is YFSETQ. Trimming removed 1 base at V and 8 bases at J, with 6 bases between. The CDR3 region has the DNA TGCGCCAGCAGCTTGAACGGCGAAGCTTTCTTT. Encoded protein: CASSLNGEAFF. Variable domain in full (rest from reference TRBV5-1 and TRBJ1-1): KAGVTQTPRYLIKTRGQQVTLSCSPISGHRSVSWYQQTPGQGLQFLFEYFSETQRNKGNFPGRFSGRQFSNSRSEMNVSTLELGDSALYLCASSLNGEAFFGQGTRLTVV.

The V call is TRBV19, the J call TRBJ1-1; weak D call: TRBD1 (6 bases). The CDR3 covers 19 residues. The germline V gene has CDR1 LNHDA and CDR2 SQIVND (reference sequence). Trimming cost V 8 bases and J 0 bases, with 28 bases left between them. The CDR3 DNA is TGTGCCAGTCAACCCAGCCTCTTGGACCGGGGGCCCTTGAACACTGAAGCTTTCTTT. Its protein is CASQPSLLDRGPLNTEAFF.